This TCR beta chain was profiled in a study of shared clonotypes between healthy human individuals. Within Nashville, Tennessee resided all donors, each a Caucasian adult. CDR3 length equals 16 residues. From germline, CDR1 is KGHSH and CDR2 LQKENI. Trimming cost V 6 bases and J 1 base; bases outside gene matches: 9. Libraries were prepared by immunoSEQ multiplex PCR; TCRdb keeps only in-frame clonotypes and omits some of them. The sample consists of roughly 500,000 clones, almost 97% of them appearing once. This rearrangement joins TRBV18 to TRBJ1-1, with 9 positions matching TRBD1. This receptor was identified in a woman aged 25 to 39 in good health. The specimen sequenced was naive CD4+ T cells sorted from blood. The subset: CD45RA+ positively selected. CDR3 loop: CASSSNPGQGNTEAFF. In nucleotides, the CDR3 is TGTGCCAGCTCTTCAAATCCGGGACAGGGGAACACTGAAGCTTTCTTT.